The rows below give T cell receptor beta chains drawn from one sample of a study of vaccination and CD4 T cells after COVID-19. Which antigens these TCRs recognize remains unknown. TCRdb used MiXCR to reprocess the PCR reads, holding one entry per CDR3 protein. The table shows approximately 9,900 distinct CDR3 sequences, with 50% to 65% occurring only once. Specimen: CD4+ T cells from blood, cultured in vitro. The receptors were gathered from a human donor who had recovered from COVID-19. Both conserved end residues are part of each CDR3. A D gene is named only where the DNA matches it firmly. Size is omitted from some rows. Given values are once, few, many or a class for expanded clones.

V gene	clone size	J gene	D gene	CDR3 protein	CDR3 DNA
TRBV6-1	NA	TRBJ2-2	TRBD1	CASLEETGGPGELFF	TGTGCCAGCTTGGAAGAGACAGGGGGCCCCGGGGAGCTGTTTTTT
TRBV5-1	NA	TRBJ2-3	NA	CASSLTADTQYF	TGCGCCAGCAGCTTGACCGCAGATACGCAGTATTTT
TRBV20-1	NA	TRBJ2-7	TRBD2	CSARTSGPWEQYF	TGCAGTGCTCGAACTAGCGGGCCTTGGGAGCAGTACTTC
TRBV6-5	few	TRBJ1-2	NA	CASSYKGLRTPANYGYTF	TGTGCCAGCAGTTATAAGGGCCTACGGACACCAGCTAACTATGGCTACACCTTC
TRBV2	once	TRBJ2-5	NA	CASSTQGNQETQYF	TGTGCCAGCAGTACACAGGGAAACCAAGAGACCCAGTACTTC
TRBV7-8	NA	TRBJ2-2	TRBD2	CASSSNLRTSGFTGELFF	TGTGCCAGCAGCTCAAACCTCCGGACTAGCGGGTTCACCGGGGAGCTGTTTTTT
TRBV5-1	few	TRBJ1-5	TRBD1	CASSLVPDRGRSNQPQHF	TGCGCCAGCAGCTTGGTCCCGGACAGGGGGCGCAGCAATCAGCCCCAGCATTTT
TRBV30	NA	TRBJ2-7	NA	CAWRGDRHEQYF	TGTGCCTGGAGGGGAGACAGGCACGAGCAGTACTTC
TRBV7-9	NA	TRBJ1-6	NA	CAGRRDNSPLHF	TGTGCCGGAAGAAGAGATAATTCACCCCTCCACTTT
TRBV7-9	NA	TRBJ2-5	TRBD2	CASSFRTSGGAIETQYF	TGTGCCAGCAGCTTCAGGACTAGCGGGGGGGCGATTGAGACCCAGTACTTC
TRBV30	few	TRBJ1-1	NA	CSNRGLRNTEAFF	TGTTCAAATAGGGGACTAAGGAACACTGAAGCTTTCTTT